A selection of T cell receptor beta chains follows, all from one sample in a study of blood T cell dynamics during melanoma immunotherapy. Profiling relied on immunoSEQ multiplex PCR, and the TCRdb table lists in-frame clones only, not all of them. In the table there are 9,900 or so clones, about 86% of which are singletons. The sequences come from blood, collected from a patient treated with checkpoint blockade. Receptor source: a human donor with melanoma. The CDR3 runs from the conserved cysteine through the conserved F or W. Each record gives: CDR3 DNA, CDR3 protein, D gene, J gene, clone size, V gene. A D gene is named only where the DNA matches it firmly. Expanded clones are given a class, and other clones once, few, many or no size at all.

CDR3nt: TGTGCCAGCAGCTTTTCGGACGGGAACACTGAAGCTTTCTTT; CDR3aa: CASSFSDGNTEAFF; d_gene: .; j_gene: TRBJ1-1; abundance: .; v_gene: TRBV7-2
CDR3nt: TGTGCCAGCAGCAAGTCCCTGGGGCAGCCCCAGCATTTT; CDR3aa: CASSKSLGQPQHF; d_gene: .; j_gene: TRBJ1-5; abundance: .; v_gene: TRBV11-2
CDR3nt: TGTGCCAGCAGCCCCGGGGGGCGGGGGGGCGCAGATACGCAGTATTTT; CDR3aa: CASSPGGRGGADTQYF; d_gene: TRBD2; j_gene: TRBJ2-3; abundance: .; v_gene: TRBV27
CDR3nt: TGCGCCAGCAGCCCCGACAAGGGCAACTATGGCTACACCTTC; CDR3aa: CASSPDKGNYGYTF; d_gene: .; j_gene: TRBJ1-2; abundance: .; v_gene: TRBV5-1
CDR3nt: TGTGCCAGCTCACGGGACAGGACCACTGAAGCTTTCTTT; CDR3aa: CASSRDRTTEAFF; d_gene: TRBD1; j_gene: TRBJ1-1; abundance: .; v_gene: TRBV18
CDR3nt: TGTGCCAGCAGCTTATTACAGGGGGCGTCTGAAGCTTTCTTT; CDR3aa: CASSLLQGASEAFF; d_gene: TRBD1; j_gene: TRBJ1-1; abundance: .; v_gene: TRBV7-3
CDR3nt: TGTGCCAGCAGTTACTCGGGACCGATTAATGAAAAACTGTTTTTT; CDR3aa: CASSYSGPINEKLFF; d_gene: .; j_gene: TRBJ1-4; abundance: .; v_gene: TRBV6-5
CDR3nt: TGTGCCAGTAGGGCCGGGACAGGGAATGGTGAAAAACTGTTTTTT; CDR3aa: CASRAGTGNGEKLFF; d_gene: TRBD1; j_gene: TRBJ1-4; abundance: .; v_gene: TRBV19
CDR3nt: TGTGCCTGGAATATAGGGGACAGCTCCTACGAGCAGTACTTC; CDR3aa: CAWNIGDSSYEQYF; d_gene: TRBD1; j_gene: TRBJ2-7; abundance: .; v_gene: TRBV30
CDR3nt: TGTGCCAGCAGCTTTGGGGACAGGGAGGCTAACTATGGCTACACCTTC; CDR3aa: CASSFGDREANYGYTF; d_gene: TRBD1; j_gene: TRBJ1-2; abundance: .; v_gene: TRBV7-9
CDR3nt: TGTGCCAGCAGTTTAGAAGAATGGAGCACTGAAGCTTTCTTT; CDR3aa: CASSLEEWSTEAFF; d_gene: .; j_gene: TRBJ1-1; abundance: .; v_gene: TRBV6-5
CDR3nt: TGTGCCAGTAGTAAGGGAGGAGGTACGAACACCGGGGAGCTGTTTTTT; CDR3aa: CASSKGGGTNTGELFF; d_gene: .; j_gene: TRBJ2-2; abundance: .; v_gene: TRBV19
CDR3nt: TGTGCCAGCAGCTCCTCCGGACAGAGCTCCTACGAGCAGTACTTC; CDR3aa: CASSSSGQSSYEQYF; d_gene: .; j_gene: TRBJ2-7; abundance: few; v_gene: TRBV7-9
CDR3nt: TGTGCCAGCAGCCAGGAGACTAGCGCTGGGTTGGATACGCAGTATTTT; CDR3aa: CASSQETSAGLDTQYF; d_gene: TRBD2; j_gene: TRBJ2-3; abundance: once; v_gene: TRBV5-6
CDR3nt: TGTGCCAGCAGTCGACAGGGGGCTACAGATACGCAGTATTTT; CDR3aa: CASSRQGATDTQYF; d_gene: TRBD1; j_gene: TRBJ2-3; abundance: .; v_gene: TRBV25-1
CDR3nt: TGCAGCGCCCGACAGGGTCTCAACTATGGCTACACCTTC; CDR3aa: CSARQGLNYGYTF; d_gene: TRBD1; j_gene: TRBJ1-2; abundance: .; v_gene: TRBV29-1
CDR3nt: TGTGCCAGTAGTTACCAGGGATCTCAGGGCAATCAGCCCCAGCATTTT; CDR3aa: CASSYQGSQGNQPQHF; d_gene: .; j_gene: TRBJ1-5; abundance: .; v_gene: TRBV19
CDR3nt: TGTGCCAGTAGTATCCCCGACATCTATGGCTACACCTTC; CDR3aa: CASSIPDIYGYTF; d_gene: .; j_gene: TRBJ1-2; abundance: .; v_gene: TRBV19
CDR3nt: TGCGCCAGCAGCACCGGACAGGGGTTAGGCCTCGAGCAGTACTTC; CDR3aa: CASSTGQGLGLEQYF; d_gene: TRBD1; j_gene: TRBJ2-7; abundance: .; v_gene: TRBV5-1
CDR3nt: TGTGCCAGCAGCCCTCGTGGAGAGCAGTTCTTC; CDR3aa: CASSPRGEQFF; d_gene: .; j_gene: TRBJ2-1; abundance: .; v_gene: TRBV7-2
CDR3nt: TGCGCCAGCAGCTTGGGTCCGGGGTTAGGATACTATGGCTACACCTTC; CDR3aa: CASSLGPGLGYYGYTF; d_gene: .; j_gene: TRBJ1-2; abundance: .; v_gene: TRBV5-1
CDR3nt: TGCGCCAGCAGCCCTCGTGTAGGAACACCAGATACGCAGTATTTT; CDR3aa: CASSPRVGTPDTQYF; d_gene: .; j_gene: TRBJ2-3; abundance: .; v_gene: TRBV5-1
CDR3nt: TGTGCCAGCAGAGAAGAACTAGGAGCACAAGATACGCAGTATTTT; CDR3aa: CASREELGAQDTQYF; d_gene: .; j_gene: TRBJ2-3; abundance: .; v_gene: TRBV6-6
CDR3nt: TGTGCCAGCAGCGGACGGACAGGGGGCTCTGGAAACACCATATATTTT; CDR3aa: CASSGRTGGSGNTIYF; d_gene: TRBD1; j_gene: TRBJ1-3; abundance: once; v_gene: TRBV11-1
CDR3nt: TGTGCCAGCTCCCCGTTAACCGGGAGCTCCTACGAGCAGTACTTC; CDR3aa: CASSPLTGSSYEQYF; d_gene: .; j_gene: TRBJ2-7; abundance: .; v_gene: TRBV6-5
CDR3nt: TGTGCCAGCAGACTAGCGGGGGGGCTAGTGATCACCGGGGAGCTGTTTTTT; CDR3aa: CASRLAGGLVITGELFF; d_gene: .; j_gene: TRBJ2-2; abundance: .; v_gene: TRBV21-1
CDR3nt: TGTGCCAGCAGTGACAGGCCTGACACAGATACGCAGTATTTT; CDR3aa: CASSDRPDTDTQYF; d_gene: .; j_gene: TRBJ2-3; abundance: .; v_gene: TRBV6-4
CDR3nt: TGTGCCAGCTCACCGGGACAGTCCTACGAGCAGTACTTC; CDR3aa: CASSPGQSYEQYF; d_gene: TRBD1; j_gene: TRBJ2-7; abundance: .; v_gene: TRBV18